These 6 T cell receptor beta chains share one sample of origin, sequenced in a study of shared clonotypes between healthy human individuals. Only CD45RO-negative cells positively selected for CCR7 counted as naive CD8 cells, so terminally differentiated effector memory CD45RA+ cells were excluded. Produced via immunoSEQ multiplex PCR; TCRdb's table is partial and in-frame only. The sample holds about 590,000 clones, 95% seen once. Sequences were obtained from naive CD8+ T cells sorted from blood. The receptors derive from a young woman in good health.

The rearrangement uses TRBV7-8 and TRBJ1-1; TRBD1 matches 7 bases. CDR1 SGHVS and CDR2 FQNEAQ come from the germline V gene. Trimming removed 2 bases from V and 5 bases from J; junction bases left unmatched: 5. The CDR3 is 14 amino acids. CDR3 in amino acids: CASSLQGVGTEAFF. CDR3 sequence (DNA): TGTGCCAGCAGCTTACAGGGGGTGGGGACTGAAGCTTTCTTT.

The rearrangement joins TRBV2 to TRBJ1-1; D is possibly TRBD1 (5 bases). Trimming took off 9 bases at V and 11 bases at J, with 16 bases between the two ends. Germline CDR1 and CDR2: SNHLY and FYNNEI. The CDR3 runs to 11 residues. The CDR3 sequence: CASRGLNYAFF. The CDR3, as DNA: TGTGCCAGTAGGGGACTGAATTACGCTTTCTTT.

This clone was recorded once. The chain has TRBV15 and TRBJ2-1, with D maybe TRBD1 (6 bases). Per the germline V gene, CDR1 is LNHNV and CDR2 is YYDKDF (reference sequence). The CDR3 length is 14 residues. Trimming pared 5 bases from V and 0 bases from J, leaving 8 bases between. CDR3 in DNA: TGTGCCACCAGCCCGACAGGCTCCTACAATGAGCAGTTCTTC. It translates to CATSPTGSYNEQFF.

The rearrangement joins TRBV27 to TRBJ2-5; possible D gene TRBD2, 5 bases. V was trimmed by 6 bases and J by 5 bases, leaving 16 bases between them. CDR1 and CDR2 (germline): MNHEY, SMNVEV (reference sequence). The CDR3 contains 14 residues. The DNA for the CDR3 is TGTGCCAGCAGCCCACGGACTGGGCAGGAGACCCAGTACTTC. This translates into CASSPRTGQETQYF.

This chain uses TRBV6-6 with TRBJ2-5; D possibly corresponds to TRBD2 (6 bases). CDR1 and CDR2 (germline): MNHNY, SVGAGI (reference sequence). Trimming took 4 bases from V and 0 from J, leaving 12 bases between them. This CDR3 region has 15 residues. CDR3 nucleotide sequence: TGTGCCAGCAGTTCCTTTCCGGGGGACCAAGAGACCCAGTACTTC. The encoded protein is CASSSFPGDQETQYF.

The chain combines TRBV9 with TRBJ2-5, with D perhaps matching TRBD2 (6 bases). The germline V gene encodes CDR1 SGDLS and CDR2 YYNGEE. The CDR3 is made up of 14 amino acids. The V end was cut by 4 bases, the J end by 1 base, with 11 bases between. In DNA form, the CDR3 reads TGTGCCAGCAGCTATTCGGGAGCCCAAGAGACCCAGTACTTC. Its protein product is CASSYSGAQETQYF.